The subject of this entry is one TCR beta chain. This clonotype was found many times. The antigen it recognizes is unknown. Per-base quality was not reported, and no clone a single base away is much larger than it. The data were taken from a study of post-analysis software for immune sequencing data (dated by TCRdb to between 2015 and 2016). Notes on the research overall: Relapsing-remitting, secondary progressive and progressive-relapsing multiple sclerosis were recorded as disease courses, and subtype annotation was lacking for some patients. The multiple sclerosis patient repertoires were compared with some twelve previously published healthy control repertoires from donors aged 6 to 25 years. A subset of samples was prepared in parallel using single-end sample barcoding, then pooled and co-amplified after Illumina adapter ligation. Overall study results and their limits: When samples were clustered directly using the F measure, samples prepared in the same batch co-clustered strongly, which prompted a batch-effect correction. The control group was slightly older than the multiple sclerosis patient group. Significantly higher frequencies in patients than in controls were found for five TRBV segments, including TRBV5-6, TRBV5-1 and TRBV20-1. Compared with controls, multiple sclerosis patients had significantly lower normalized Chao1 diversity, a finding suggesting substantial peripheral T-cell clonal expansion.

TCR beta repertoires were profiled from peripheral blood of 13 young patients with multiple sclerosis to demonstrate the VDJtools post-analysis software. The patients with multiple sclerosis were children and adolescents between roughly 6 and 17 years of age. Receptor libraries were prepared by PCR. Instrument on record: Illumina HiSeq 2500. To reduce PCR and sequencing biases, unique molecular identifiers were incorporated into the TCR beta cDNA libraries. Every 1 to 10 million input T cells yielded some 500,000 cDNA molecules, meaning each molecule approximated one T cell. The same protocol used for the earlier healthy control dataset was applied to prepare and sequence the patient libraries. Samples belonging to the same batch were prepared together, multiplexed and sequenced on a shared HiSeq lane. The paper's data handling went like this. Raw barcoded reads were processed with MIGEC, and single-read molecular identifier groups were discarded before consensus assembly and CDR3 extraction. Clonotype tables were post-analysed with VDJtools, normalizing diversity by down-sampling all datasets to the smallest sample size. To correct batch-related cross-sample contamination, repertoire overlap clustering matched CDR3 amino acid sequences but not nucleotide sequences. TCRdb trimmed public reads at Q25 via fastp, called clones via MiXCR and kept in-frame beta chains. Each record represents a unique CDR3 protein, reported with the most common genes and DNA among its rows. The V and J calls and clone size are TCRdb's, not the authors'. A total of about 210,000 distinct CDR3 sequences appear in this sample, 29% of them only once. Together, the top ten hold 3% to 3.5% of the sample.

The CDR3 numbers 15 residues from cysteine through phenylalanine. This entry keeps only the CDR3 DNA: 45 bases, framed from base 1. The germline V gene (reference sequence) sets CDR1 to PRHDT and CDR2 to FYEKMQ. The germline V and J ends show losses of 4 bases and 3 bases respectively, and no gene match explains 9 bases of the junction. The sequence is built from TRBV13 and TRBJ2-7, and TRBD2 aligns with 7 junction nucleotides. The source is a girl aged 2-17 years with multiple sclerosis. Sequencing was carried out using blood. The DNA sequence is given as TGTGCCAGCAGCTCCCCGCAGCGGGGCGACTACGAGCAGTACTTC. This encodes CASSSPQRGDYEQYF.